This T cell receptor beta chain was identified during a study of regulatory T cells in long-lasting Graves disease. Germline loops: CDR1 MNHEY, CDR2 SVGEGT. With 5 bases removed from V and 2 bases from J, the gap between germline ends came to 16 bases. CDR3 length: 15 amino acids. This clonotype has a count of ten or more. The time point denotes: persistent/refractory GD, antithyroid drugs over 5 years with positive TRAb. There was RNA extracted from PBMCs, and the TCR library was made from it. Building of the TCR beta libraries involved iRepertoire HTBI primers and Arm-PCR of CDR3 regions. TCRdb itself ran the multiplex PCR reads through MiXCR, one entry per CDR3 protein. Among approximately 470,000 distinct CDR3 sequences, 20% to 25% were seen once, and the ten largest hold 7.8%.

This receptor was obtained from a female donor with Graves disease. The rearrangement joins TRBV6-2 or TRBV6-3 to TRBJ2-7; the D is unclear. Material: peripheral blood mononuclear cells (PBMCs), obtained when the disease was refractory, from a patient treated with antithyroid drugs. Written as DNA, the CDR3 is TGTGCCAGCAGTGAATTTCCCGCGGCGACCTACGAGCAGTACTTC. As protein: CASSEFPAATYEQYF.